In its sample, the clone carrying this T cell receptor beta chain was seen a few times. Its target is unknown. The assay was immunoSEQ multiplex PCR, and TCRdb's table has in-frame clones only and misses some. The sample shows some 40,000 clones, none of them appearing just once. The related graft donor's blood sample was taken on the day of bone marrow donation. The germline CDR1 and CDR2 sequences are SGHRS and YFSETQ. V shed 5 bases and J 5 bases; nucleotides not matched to a gene: 8. This CDR3 region has 15 residues. The data are from a study of T cells after posttransplantation cyclophosphamide. Study-wide findings and caveats: Skin or GI-infiltrating T cells shared few TRB sequences with blood. Later post-transplant blood repertoires were often dominated by donor CD8+ memory clones. Recipient CMV seropositivity and CMV reactivation strongly tracked TRB clonality.

This receptor was obtained from a man aged 30 to 39 in good health and a related stem cell transplant donor. The sample consisted of PBMCs. This chain uses TRBV5-1 with TRBJ2-3, with 10 bases fitting TRBD1. CDR3 amino acids: CASSYPDRGGDTQYF. CDR3 DNA sequence: TGCGCCAGCAGTTACCCGGACAGGGGGGGAGATACGCAGTATTTT.